These 9 T cell receptor beta chains share one sample of origin, sequenced in a study of identical twins. TCRdb re-derived calls from the 5' RACE reads in MiXCR, one entry per CDR3 protein. This table holds some 660,000 distinct CDR3 sequences, under 9% found once. The sample also formed part of further work on yellow fever vaccine responses in identical twins.

Sequencing was carried out using PBMCs. The receptor set was obtained from a woman aged 18-35 years in good health.

This clonotype turned up a few times. The rearrangement links TRBV11-1 to TRBJ1-2, with 10 bases fitting TRBD1. Germline CDR1 is SGHAT and CDR2 is FQDESV (reference sequence). The CDR3 is 18 amino acids. Trimming took 3 bases from V and 6 from J; bases not matched to a gene: 16. This chain's CDR3 is CASSFIGTGDTYFDGYTF. As DNA, the CDR3 is TGTGCCAGCAGCTTTATAGGGACAGGGGACACCTATTTCGATGGCTACACCTTC.

This clonotype showed up just a few times. The V and J genes are TRBV6-2 or TRBV6-3 and TRBJ2-1; D unresolved. Trimming pared 0 bases from V and 12 bases from J, leaving 9 bases between. Germline-derived CDR1 and CDR2 are MNHEY and SVGEGT. The CDR3 covers 12 residues. CDR3 coding DNA: TGTGCCAGCAGTTACTCGACAACGCTGCAGTTCTTC. Residues: CASSYSTTLQFF.

This clonotype showed up just a few times. The chain joins TRBV4-2 to TRBJ2-1; 7 bases fit TRBD2. The germline CDR1 and CDR2 sequences are LGHNA and YNFKEQ. With 1 base clipped from V and 7 bases from J, the junction kept 10 bases outside the gene matches. The CDR3 runs 16 residues. The CDR3 here is CASSQAGAGSVNEQFF. CDR3 nucleotides: TGTGCCAGCAGCCAAGCGGGAGCGGGGTCTGTGAATGAGCAGTTCTTC.

This clonotype turned up a few times. V is TRBV7-2 and J is TRBJ2-7; D perhaps matches TRBD2 (6 bases). V gave up 5 bases and J gave up 9 bases, with 23 bases separating them. Germline-derived CDR1 and CDR2 are SGHTA and FQGNSA. There are 15 residues in the CDR3. CDR3 in DNA: TGTGCCAGCAGCCCGATCACTTCGTCGGGACTCCGGCAGTACTTC. Amino acids: CASSPITSSGLRQYF.

V and J are TRBV5-6 and TRBJ2-7, with TRBD2 as a possible D gene (5 bases). The CDR3 sequence is 13 residues long. Germline CDR1 reads SGHDT; CDR2 reads YYEEEE. V was trimmed by 1 base and J by 5 bases, leaving 10 bases between them. The chain's CDR3 is CASSLSGGDEQYF. CDR3 in DNA: TGTGCCAGCAGCTTGTCAGGAGGAGACGAGCAGTACTTC.

This clonotype appeared a few times. The rearrangement joins TRBV4-2 to TRBJ1-6; 7 bases match TRBD1. Germline CDR1 LGHNA, CDR2 YNFKEQ. This CDR3 region has 15 residues. V lost 8 bases and J lost 5; bases outside the gene matches: 9. The CDR3 region has the DNA TGTGCCAGCCGAGAGGGGGCTGTGGATAATTCACCCCTCCACTTT. Translation: CASREGAVDNSPLHF.

The sample holds many counts of this clonotype. The rearrangement uses TRBV6-2 or TRBV6-3 and TRBJ2-7, with 14 positions matching TRBD2. CDR1 is MNHEY and CDR2 is SVGEGT in the germline V gene. The CDR3 loop spans 15 amino acids. The ends lost 2 bases at V and 4 bases at J; junction bases unmatched: 1. This chain's CDR3 is CASSYGTSGSYEQYF. In DNA, the CDR3 is TGTGCCAGCAGTTACGGGACTAGCGGGAGTTACGAGCAGTACTTC.

This clonotype was seen a handful of times. The chain joins TRBV2 to TRBJ2-6; 9 bases are a match to TRBD1. The CDR3 length is 17 residues. CDR1 SNHLY and CDR2 FYNNEI come from the germline V gene. Trimming at V came to 3 bases and at J to 1 base, leaving 4 bases not matched to a gene. CDR3 in DNA: TGTGCCAGCAGTGAGGGACAGGGTCGGTCTGGGGCCAACGTCCTGACTTTC. As protein: CASSEGQGRSGANVLTF.

The chain carries TRBV11-2 and TRBJ2-7; no definite D call. The germline V gene encodes CDR1 SGHAT and CDR2 FQNNGV. V shed 1 base and J shed 6 bases, with 7 bases lying between them. This CDR3 comprises 12 residues. The DNA for the CDR3 is TGTGCCAGCAGCTTAGCCGGTACCGAGCAGTACTTC. Its protein is CASSLAGTEQYF.